This passage covers 19 T cell receptor beta chains from one sample sequenced in a study of T cell responses to AZD1222 COVID-19 vaccine (dated by TCRdb to 2020 to 2022). The library was produced with the immunoSEQ multiplex PCR assay. TCRdb took this table from immuneACCESS and kept in-frame rearrangements with V and J called. Such tables lack part of the clones; where checked against another copy, unresolved V genes explain under half of the gap, and the rest is unexplained. A total of 130,000 or so clones appear in this sample, roughly nine tenths of them only once. The ten largest clonotypes hold roughly 4% of the sample. The sample's time point, from its label and the paper: about 28 days (+/-7) after the second vaccine dose. The starting material was peripheral blood, obtained 28 days after the second AZD1222 dose. The receptors derive from an adult who received the AZD1222 COVID-19 vaccine.

The rearrangement joins TRBV18 to TRBJ1-6; D gene ambiguous. The CDR3 is 19 amino acids. V was trimmed by 3 bases and J by 0 bases, leaving 18 bases between them. Germline-derived CDR1 and CDR2 are KGHSH and LQKENI. CDR3 DNA: TGTGCCAGCTCACCCCCAACTGGTGCGACGAGCTCCTATAATTCACCCCTCCACTTT. It encodes CASSPPTGATSSYNSPLHF.

V is TRBV3-1 (or the pseudogene TRBV3-2) and J is TRBJ2-7; D remains ambiguous. There are 14 residues in the CDR3. Germline V gives CDR1 LGHDT, CDR2 YNNKEL (reference sequence). Trimming took 4 bases from V and 7 from J, leaving 17 bases between them. The CDR3 DNA reads TGTGCCAGCAGCCGTGCCCGTGGAAGCCTGGAGCAGTACTTC. Its translation: CASSRARGSLEQYF.

This sequence joins TRBV7-3 and TRBJ2-1; D gene ambiguous. The germline V gene has CDR1 SGHTA and CDR2 FQGTGA. The CDR3 runs to 14 residues. V was clipped by 4 bases and J by 5 bases, with 12 bases between them. The CDR3 here is CASSSHRADNEQFF. The DNA for the CDR3 is TGTGCCAGCAGCTCCCACCGGGCAGACAATGAGCAGTTCTTC.

This chain joins TRBV7-3 and TRBJ2-1, with 15 positions matching TRBD2. This CDR3 spans 16 amino acids. V shed 1 base and J 7 bases; nucleotides not matched to a gene: 2. CDR1 SGHTA and CDR2 FQGTGA come from the germline V gene. CDR3 DNA: TGTGCCAGCAGCTTAATTGGACTAGCGGGAGGGAATGAGCAGTTCTTC. Its protein is CASSLIGLAGGNEQFF.

The chain carries TRBV5-1 and TRBJ1-1; 9 bases are a match to TRBD1. CDR1 is SGHRS, CDR2 YFSETQ, per germline. The CDR3 has 14 residues. After removal of 2 bases from V and 11 bases from J, the junction contained 10 bases not matched to a gene. The CDR3 sequence is CASSFSGTGSVAFF. The CDR3 DNA sequence: TGCGCCAGCAGCTTCTCCGGGACAGGGAGTGTGGCTTTCTTT.

This clone was observed a handful of times. The gene calls are TRBV7-9 and TRBJ1-1; tentatively, D is TRBD1 (6 bases). This CDR3 region has 15 residues. Germline CDR1 is SEHNR and CDR2 is FQNEAQ (reference sequence). Between the trimmed V and J ends, which lost 4 bases and 0 bases, there was a span of 12 bases. CDR3 amino acids: CASSSTDRMNTEAFF. For the CDR3, the DNA is TGTGCCAGCAGCTCCACTGACAGGATGAACACTGAAGCTTTCTTT.

The chain links TRBV11-1 to TRBJ1-2; 11 nucleotides line up with TRBD1. V lost 2 bases and J lost 3; bases outside the gene matches: 2. This CDR3 comprises 15 residues. The germline CDR1 and CDR2 sequences are SGHAT and FQDESV (reference sequence). CDR3 in amino acids: CASSLRTGGYYGYTF. The CDR3 region has the DNA TGTGCCAGCAGCTTAAGGACAGGGGGCTACTATGGCTACACCTTC.

The chain couples TRBV20-1 to TRBJ2-7; maybe TRBD2 (5 bases). The CDR3 length is 11 residues. Germline V CDR1 and CDR2: DFQATT, SNEGSKA (reference sequence). This CDR3 is CSARDTLEQYF. For the CDR3, the DNA is TGCAGCGCTCGGGATACTCTCGAGCAGTACTTC.

The chain employs TRBV4-2 and TRBJ2-1, with a tentative D call TRBD2 (6 bases). Germline CDR1 is LGHNA and CDR2 is YNFKEQ. Between the trimmed V and J ends, which lost 6 bases and 0 bases, there was a span of 18 bases. The CDR3 runs to 17 residues. The CDR3 loop reads CASRGGLLMSSYNEQFF. The CDR3 nucleotides read TGTGCCAGCAGGGGGGGACTCCTTATGAGCTCCTACAATGAGCAGTTCTTC.

This clone was observed once. V is TRBV27 and J is TRBJ2-2, with D unclear. CDR3 length: 15 residues. The V gene lost 3 bases and the J gene lost 1 base, with 9 bases spanning the gap. The V gene's germline CDR1 is MNHEY and CDR2 SMNVEV (reference sequence). The CDR3 sequence is CASSFGYRNTGELFF. The CDR3, as DNA: TGTGCCAGCAGTTTCGGTTACCGGAACACCGGGGAGCTGTTTTTT.

This rearrangement joins TRBV15 to TRBJ2-1; possibly TRBD1 for D (6 bases). The CDR3 totals 16 residues. V shed 0 bases and J shed 1 base, with 10 bases lying between them. CDR1 LNHNV and CDR2 YYDKDF come from the germline V gene (reference sequence). DNA for the CDR3: TGTGCCACCAGCAGAGATGGAGACAGGTCCTACAATGAGCAGTTCTTC. It specifies CATSRDGDRSYNEQFF.

Only a few counts were recorded for this clone. The chain links TRBV15 to TRBJ1-3; the D gene is possibly TRBD1 (5 bases). The CDR3 contains 15 residues. Germline V gene data show CDR1 as LNHNV and CDR2 as YYDKDF (reference sequence). Between the trimmed V and J ends, which lost 0 bases and 2 bases, there was a span of 8 bases. This CDR3 is CATSRDVTAGNTIYF. As DNA, the CDR3 is TGTGCCACCAGCAGAGATGTGACAGCTGGAAACACCATATATTTT. The complete variable domain, with remaining parts taken from reference TRBV15 and TRBJ1-3, reads DAMVIQNPRYQVTQFGKPVTLSCSQTLNHNVMYWYQQKSSQAPKLLFHYYDKDFNNEADTPDNFQSRRPNTSFCFLDIRSPGLGDTAMYLCATSRDVTAGNTIYFGEGSWLTVV.

The chain links TRBV11-2 to TRBJ2-2, with D possibly matching TRBD2 (5 bases). Germline CDR1 reads SGHAT; CDR2 reads FQNNGV. V lost 5 bases, J lost 4 bases, and 14 bases lay in between. This CDR3 comprises 15 residues. CDR3 coding DNA: TGTGCCAGCAGCACCCCCTTTCGGGGCACCGGGGAGCTGTTTTTT. It specifies CASSTPFRGTGELFF.

The chain carries TRBV14 and TRBJ2-5; D is perhaps TRBD1 (5 bases). Germline CDR1 reads SGHDN; CDR2 reads FVKESK. This CDR3 comprises 15 residues. With 4 bases removed from V and 2 bases from J, the gap between germline ends came to 14 bases. The CDR3: CASSRTRQPQETQYF. The CDR3 nucleotides read TGTGCCAGCAGCCGGACACGACAGCCACAAGAGACCCAGTACTTC.

As concerns this clone: The sample contains more than one DNA sequence encoding this CDR3. The chain employs TRBV20-1 and TRBJ2-7; D is possibly TRBD2 (6 bases). Looked up from germline, CDR1 is DFQATT and CDR2 is SNEGSKA (reference sequence). The CDR3 runs to 11 residues. The V gene lost 3 bases and the J gene lost 3 bases, with 6 bases spanning the gap. The CDR3 DNA reads as TGCAGTGCTAGGCGGGGCTACGAGCAGTACTTC. This gives the protein CSARRGYEQYF.

The CDR3 nucleotides read TGTGCCAGCAGCTCAGATCTAGCGGGTAGAACAGATACGCAGTATTTT. Amino acids: CASSSDLAGRTDTQYF. The J gene is TRBJ2-3, the V gene TRBV5-5; TRBD2 agrees at 8 bases. After removal of 3 bases from V and 3 bases from J, the junction contained 9 bases not matched to a gene. The CDR3 loop spans 16 amino acids. Germline V gene sequence: CDR1 SGHKS, CDR2 YYEKEE (reference sequence).

The chain combines TRBV6-5 with TRBJ1-4; 8 positions match TRBD1. This CDR3 spans 15 amino acids. V trimming: 5 bases; J trimming: 8 bases; junction bases outside the gene matches: 10. The germline CDR1 and CDR2 sequences are MNHEY and SVGAGI. The CDR3 DNA is TGTGCCAGCAGTAAGATGTCAACAGGGGGGGAAAAACTGTTTTTT. Protein product: CASSKMSTGGEKLFF.

The chain recombines TRBV6-5 with TRBJ1-1; 8 bases map to TRBD1. Germline CDR1 reads MNHEY; CDR2 reads SVGAGI. Trimming removed 6 bases from V and 1 base from J; junction bases left unmatched: 4. The CDR3 spans 14 residues. CDR3 nucleotide sequence: TGTGCCAGCAGGACCACAGGGGGGAACACTGAAGCTTTCTTT. Translation: CASRTTGGNTEAFF.

This clone was seen just once. The rearrangement links TRBV9 to TRBJ2-3; either TRBD1 or TRBD2 may supply D (6 bases each). Germline CDR1 reads SGDLS; CDR2 reads YYNGEE. This CDR3 contains 14 residues. V lost 4 bases and J 1 base, leaving 10 bases between the germline ends. The CDR3: CASSPGGGTDTQYF. CDR3 in DNA: TGTGCCAGCAGCCCCGGGGGCGGCACAGATACGCAGTATTTT.